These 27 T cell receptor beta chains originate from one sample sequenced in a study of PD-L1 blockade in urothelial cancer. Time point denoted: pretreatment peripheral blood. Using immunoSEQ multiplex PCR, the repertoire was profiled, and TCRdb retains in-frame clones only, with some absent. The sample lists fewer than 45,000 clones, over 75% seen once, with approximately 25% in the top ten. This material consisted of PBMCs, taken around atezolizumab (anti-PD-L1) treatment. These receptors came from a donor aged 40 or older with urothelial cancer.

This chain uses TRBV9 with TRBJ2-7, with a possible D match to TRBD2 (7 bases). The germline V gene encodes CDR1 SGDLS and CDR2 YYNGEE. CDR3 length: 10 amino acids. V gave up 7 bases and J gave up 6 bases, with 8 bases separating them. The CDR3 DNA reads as TGTGCCAGCCGGGGGGCCGAGCAGTACTTC. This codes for CASRGAEQYF.

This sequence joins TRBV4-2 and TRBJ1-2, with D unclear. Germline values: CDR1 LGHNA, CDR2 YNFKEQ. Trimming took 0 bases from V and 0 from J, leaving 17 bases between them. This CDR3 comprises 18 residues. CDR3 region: CASSQELLAPAANYGYTF. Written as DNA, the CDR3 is TGTGCCAGCAGCCAAGAGTTGCTGGCACCCGCAGCTAACTATGGCTACACCTTC.

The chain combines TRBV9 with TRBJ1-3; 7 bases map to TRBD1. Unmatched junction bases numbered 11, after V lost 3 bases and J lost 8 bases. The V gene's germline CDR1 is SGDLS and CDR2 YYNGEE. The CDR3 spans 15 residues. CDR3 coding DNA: TGTGCCAGCAGCGAGGGGGCCGGGACCACGGACACCATATATTTT. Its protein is CASSEGAGTTDTIYF.

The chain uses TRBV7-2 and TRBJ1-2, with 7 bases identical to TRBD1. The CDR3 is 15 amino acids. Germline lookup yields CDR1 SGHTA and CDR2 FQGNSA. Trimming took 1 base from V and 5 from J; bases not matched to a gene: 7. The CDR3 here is CASSLGSGQIYGYTF. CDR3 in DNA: TGTGCCAGCAGCTTAGGATCGGGACAGATTTATGGCTACACCTTC.

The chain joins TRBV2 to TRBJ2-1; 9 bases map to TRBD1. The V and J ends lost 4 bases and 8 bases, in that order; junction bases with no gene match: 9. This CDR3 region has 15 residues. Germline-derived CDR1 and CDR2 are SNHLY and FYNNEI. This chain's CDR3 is CASSADRGDLDEQFF. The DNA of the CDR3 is TGTGCCAGCAGTGCGGACAGGGGTGATCTCGATGAGCAGTTCTTC.

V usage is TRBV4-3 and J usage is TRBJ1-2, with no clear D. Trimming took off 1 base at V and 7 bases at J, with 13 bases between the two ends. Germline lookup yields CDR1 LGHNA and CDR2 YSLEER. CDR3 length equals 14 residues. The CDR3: CASSQGRDWGGYTF. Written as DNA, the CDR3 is TGCGCCAGCAGCCAAGGGCGGGATTGGGGTGGCTACACCTTC.

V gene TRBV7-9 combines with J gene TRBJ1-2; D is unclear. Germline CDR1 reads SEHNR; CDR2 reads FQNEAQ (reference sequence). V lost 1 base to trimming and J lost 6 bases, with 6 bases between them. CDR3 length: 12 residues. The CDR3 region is CASSLVEDGYTF. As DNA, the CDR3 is TGTGCCAGCAGCTTAGTGGAGGATGGCTACACCTTC.

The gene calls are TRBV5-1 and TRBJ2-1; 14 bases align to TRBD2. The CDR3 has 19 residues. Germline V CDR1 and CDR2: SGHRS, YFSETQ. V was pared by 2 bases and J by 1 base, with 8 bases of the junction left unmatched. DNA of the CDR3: TGCGCCAGCAGCTTAACCGGGACTAGCGGGAGTAGGTCCTACAATGAGCAGTTCTTC. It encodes CASSLTGTSGSRSYNEQFF.

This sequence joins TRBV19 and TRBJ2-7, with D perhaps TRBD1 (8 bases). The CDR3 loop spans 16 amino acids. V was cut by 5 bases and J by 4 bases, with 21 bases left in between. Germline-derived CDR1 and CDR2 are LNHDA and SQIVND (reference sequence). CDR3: CASSAQRDRLLYEQYF. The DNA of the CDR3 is TGTGCCAGTAGTGCGCAGCGGGACAGGTTATTGTACGAGCAGTACTTC.

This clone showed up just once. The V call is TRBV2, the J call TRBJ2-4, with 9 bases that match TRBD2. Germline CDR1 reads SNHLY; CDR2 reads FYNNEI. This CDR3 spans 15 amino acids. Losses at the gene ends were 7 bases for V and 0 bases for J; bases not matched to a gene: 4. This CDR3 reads CASKAGGLAKNIQYF. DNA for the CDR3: TGTGCCAGCAAGGCGGGAGGGCTAGCCAAAAACATTCAGTACTTC.

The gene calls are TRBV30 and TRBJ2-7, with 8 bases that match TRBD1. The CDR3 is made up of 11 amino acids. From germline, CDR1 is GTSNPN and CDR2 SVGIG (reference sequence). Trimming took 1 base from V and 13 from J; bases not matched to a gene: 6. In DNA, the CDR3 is TGTGCCTGGAGTGGACAGGGGATCCCCTACTTC. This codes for CAWSGQGIPYF. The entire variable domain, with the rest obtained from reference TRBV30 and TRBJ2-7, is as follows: SQTIHQWPATLVQPVGSPLSLECTVEGTSNPNLYWYRQAAGRGLQLLFYSVGIGQISSEVPQNLSASRPQDRQFILSSKKLLLSDSGFYLCAWSGQGIPYFGPGTRLTVT.

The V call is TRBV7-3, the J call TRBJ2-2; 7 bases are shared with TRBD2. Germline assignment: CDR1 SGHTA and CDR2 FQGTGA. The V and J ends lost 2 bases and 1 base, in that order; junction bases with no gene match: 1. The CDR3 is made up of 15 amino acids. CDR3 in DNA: TGTGCCAGCAGCTTACAGCGGGGGAACACCGGGGAGCTGTTTTTT. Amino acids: CASSLQRGNTGELFF.

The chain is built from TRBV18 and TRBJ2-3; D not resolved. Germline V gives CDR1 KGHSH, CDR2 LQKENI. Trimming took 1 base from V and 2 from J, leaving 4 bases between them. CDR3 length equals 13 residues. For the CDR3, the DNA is TGTGCCAGCTCACCACGGGCCACAGATACGCAGTATTTT. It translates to CASSPRATDTQYF. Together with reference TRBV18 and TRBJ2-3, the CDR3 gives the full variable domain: NAGVMQNPRHLVRRRGQEARLRCSPMKGHSHVYWYRQLPEEGLKFMVYLQKENIIDESGMPKERFSAEFPKEGPSILRIQQVVRGDSAAYFCASSPRATDTQYFGPGTRLTVL.

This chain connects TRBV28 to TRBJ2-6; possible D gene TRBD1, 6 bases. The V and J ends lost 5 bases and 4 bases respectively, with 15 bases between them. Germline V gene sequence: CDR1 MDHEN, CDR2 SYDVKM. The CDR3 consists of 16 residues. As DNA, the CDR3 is TGTGCCAGCAGTCCCCCCCGGACAGCCGGGGCCAACGTCCTGACTTTC. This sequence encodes CASSPPRTAGANVLTF.

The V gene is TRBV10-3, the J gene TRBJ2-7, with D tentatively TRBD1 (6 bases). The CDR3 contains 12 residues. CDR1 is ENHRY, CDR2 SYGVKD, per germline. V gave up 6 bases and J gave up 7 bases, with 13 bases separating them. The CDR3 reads CAIRPTTGEQYF. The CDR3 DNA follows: TGTGCCATCAGACCCACGACAGGAGAGCAGTACTTC.

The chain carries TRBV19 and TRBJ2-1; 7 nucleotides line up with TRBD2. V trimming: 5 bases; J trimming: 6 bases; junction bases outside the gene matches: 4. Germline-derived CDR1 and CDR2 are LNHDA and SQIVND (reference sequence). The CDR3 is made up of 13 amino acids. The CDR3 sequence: CASSLSSGNEQFF. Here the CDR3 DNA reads TGTGCCAGTAGTTTGTCTAGCGGCAATGAGCAGTTCTTC.

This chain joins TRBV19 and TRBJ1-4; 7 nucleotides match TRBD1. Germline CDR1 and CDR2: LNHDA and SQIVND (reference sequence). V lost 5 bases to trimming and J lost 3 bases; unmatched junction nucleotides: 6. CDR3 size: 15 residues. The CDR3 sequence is CASSPGTAANEKLFF. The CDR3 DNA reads TGTGCCAGTAGTCCGGGGACAGCCGCTAATGAAAAACTGTTTTTT.

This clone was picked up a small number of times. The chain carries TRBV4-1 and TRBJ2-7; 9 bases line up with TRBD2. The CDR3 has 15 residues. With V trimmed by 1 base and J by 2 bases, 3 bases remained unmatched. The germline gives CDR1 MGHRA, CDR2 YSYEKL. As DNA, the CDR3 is TGCGCCAGCAGCCAAGCTAGCGGGACCGCCTACGAGCAGTACTTC. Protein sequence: CASSQASGTAYEQYF.

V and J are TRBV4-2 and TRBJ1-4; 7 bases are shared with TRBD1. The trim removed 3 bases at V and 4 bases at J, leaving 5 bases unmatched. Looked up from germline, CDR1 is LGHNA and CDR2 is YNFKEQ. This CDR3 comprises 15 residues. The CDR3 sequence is CASSHPDRINEKLFF. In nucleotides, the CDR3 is TGTGCCAGCAGCCACCCGGACAGGATTAATGAAAAACTGTTTTTT.

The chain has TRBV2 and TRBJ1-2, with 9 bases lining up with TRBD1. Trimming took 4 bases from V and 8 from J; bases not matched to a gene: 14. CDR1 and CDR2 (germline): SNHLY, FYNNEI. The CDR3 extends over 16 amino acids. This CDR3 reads CASSGRTGDAFGGYTF. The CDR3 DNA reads TGTGCCAGCAGTGGCCGGACAGGGGATGCTTTTGGGGGCTACACCTTC.

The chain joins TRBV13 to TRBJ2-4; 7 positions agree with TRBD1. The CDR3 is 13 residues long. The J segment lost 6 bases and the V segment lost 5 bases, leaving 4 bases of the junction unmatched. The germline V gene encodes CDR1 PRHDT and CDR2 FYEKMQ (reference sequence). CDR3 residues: CASSQGVPNIQYF. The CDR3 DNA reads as TGTGCCAGCAGCCAGGGGGTCCCAAACATTCAGTACTTC.

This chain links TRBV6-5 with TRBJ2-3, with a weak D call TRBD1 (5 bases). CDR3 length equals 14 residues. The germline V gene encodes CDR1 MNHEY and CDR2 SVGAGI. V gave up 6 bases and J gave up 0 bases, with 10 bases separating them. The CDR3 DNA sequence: TGTGCCAGCAGCGACCAGGGTAGCACAGATACGCAGTATTTT. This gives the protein CASSDQGSTDTQYF.

CDR3 coding DNA: TGTGCCAGCAGCTTAGACACGAGGGAGCAGTACTTC. Protein: CASSLDTREQYF. This sequence joins TRBV11-2 and TRBJ2-7; no clear D gene. V was trimmed by 0 bases and J by 7 bases, leaving 7 bases between them. Per germline, CDR1 SGHAT and CDR2 FQNNGV. The CDR3 sequence is 12 residues long.

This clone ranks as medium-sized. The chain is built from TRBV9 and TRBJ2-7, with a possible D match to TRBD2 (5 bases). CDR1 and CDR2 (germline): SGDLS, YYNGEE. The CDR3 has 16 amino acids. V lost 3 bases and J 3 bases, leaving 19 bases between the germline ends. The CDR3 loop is CASSAPAGASVYEQYF. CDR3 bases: TGTGCCAGCAGCGCGCCGGCGGGCGCCTCCGTCTACGAGCAGTACTTC.

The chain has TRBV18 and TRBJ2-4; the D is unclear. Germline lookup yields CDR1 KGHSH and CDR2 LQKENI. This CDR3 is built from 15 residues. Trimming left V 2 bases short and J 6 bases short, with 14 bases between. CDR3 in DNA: TGTGCCAGCTCACCAATGAGTGAGGTGACAAACATTCAGTACTTC. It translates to CASSPMSEVTNIQYF.

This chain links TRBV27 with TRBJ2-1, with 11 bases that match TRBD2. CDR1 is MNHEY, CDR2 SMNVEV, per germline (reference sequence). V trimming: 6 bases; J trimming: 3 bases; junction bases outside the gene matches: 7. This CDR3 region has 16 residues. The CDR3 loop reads CASRGAGTSGYNEQFF. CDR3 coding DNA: TGTGCCAGCAGAGGCGCGGGGACTAGCGGCTACAATGAGCAGTTCTTC.

CDR3 bases: TGTGCCAGCAGCGACCTCATGGGGGGGAGTAACTATGGCTACACCTTC. It translates to CASSDLMGGSNYGYTF. The chain uses TRBV7-9 and TRBJ1-2, with D perhaps TRBD1 (5 bases). The CDR3 sequence is 16 residues long. Germline V gene lookup returns CDR1 SEHNR and CDR2 FQNEAQ (reference sequence). The germline V and J ends were trimmed by 5 bases and 1 base, with 17 bases remaining between them.